These 24 T cell receptor beta chains were all obtained from the same sample, sequenced in a study of identical twins. One entry per CDR3 protein, called by TCRdb with MiXCR from the 5' RACE reads. This repertoire shows roughly 540,000 distinct CDR3 sequences, 20% to 25% found once; its top ten account for roughly 0.91%. These data also featured in a second study, about T cells expressing NK-cell markers.

The source material was CD4+ T cells sorted from blood. Every receptor here comes from a young woman in good health.

In this sample, this clonotype turned up a few times. The rearrangement joins TRBV12-3 or TRBV12-4 to TRBJ2-7, with D perhaps TRBD1 (6 bases). V was trimmed by 0 bases and J by 3 bases, leaving 12 bases between them. This CDR3 comprises 15 residues. The chain's CDR3 is CASSLALQTGYEQYF. CDR3 in DNA: TGTGCCAGCAGTTTAGCGCTCCAGACAGGCTACGAGCAGTACTTC.

The chain has TRBV5-6 and TRBJ2-2; weak D call: TRBD2 (6 bases). In germline, CDR1 is SGHDT, CDR2 YYEEEE. The CDR3 is 14 residues long. Deletions cut 5 bases from V and 6 bases from J, with 14 bases between. CDR3 in DNA: TGTGCCAGCAGTGATGCGGGGTCCTCCGGGGAGCTGTTTTTT. Protein: CASSDAGSSGELFF.

This clonotype was seen a few times. CDR3 in amino acids: CASSVAQRNTEAFF. CDR3 DNA sequence: TGTGCCAGCAGCGTAGCACAGAGGAACACTGAAGCTTTCTTT. The V call is TRBV9, the J call TRBJ1-1, with D unresolved. In germline, CDR1 is SGDLS, CDR2 YYNGEE. This CDR3 is built from 14 residues. V was pared by 0 bases and J by 1 base, with 7 bases between.

This clonotype was recorded a few times. The V call is TRBV12-3 or TRBV12-4, the J call TRBJ1-2; a possible D gene is TRBD1 (6 bases). The CDR3 is made up of 16 amino acids. V lost 3 bases and J lost 4, with 18 bases in between. CDR3 residues: CASSLAPGGHLYGYTF. CDR3 sequence (DNA): TGTGCCAGCAGTTTGGCCCCTGGGGGACACCTCTATGGCTACACCTTC.

This clonotype showed up just a few times. This chain uses TRBV6-1 with TRBJ2-1; 7 nucleotides align to TRBD2. Trimming removed 7 bases from V and 8 bases from J; junction bases left unmatched: 11. CDR1 is MNHNS, CDR2 SASEGT, per germline. The CDR3 extends over 14 amino acids. The CDR3 region is CASIRRGGSDEQFF. The CDR3 DNA sequence: TGTGCCAGCATTCGGAGGGGAGGGTCCGATGAGCAGTTCTTC.

A few counts support this clonotype. The CDR3 nucleotides are TGCAGCGTTGGAGGTGGGGGCGAGCAGTACTTC. Translation: CSVGGGGEQYF. The chain recombines TRBV29-1 with TRBJ2-7; possibly TRBD1 or TRBD2 for D (5 bases each). V lost 4 bases and J 6 bases, leaving 10 bases between the germline ends. The CDR3 spans 11 residues. Looked up from germline, CDR1 is SQVTM and CDR2 is ANQGSEA.

In this sample, this clonotype turned up a few times. The J gene is TRBJ2-5, the V gene TRBV3-1; possible D gene TRBD2, 6 bases. The V gene's germline CDR1 is LGHDT and CDR2 YNNKEL (reference sequence). The CDR3 has 15 amino acids. The germline V and J ends were trimmed by 0 bases and 2 bases, with 10 bases remaining between them. In DNA, the CDR3 is TGTGCCAGCAGCCAAGATTGGAGGGGACAAGAGACCCAGTACTTC. Translation gives CASSQDWRGQETQYF.

This clonotype was picked up a small number of times. The gene calls are TRBV6-1 and TRBJ1-1, with TRBD1 matching over 8 bases. The J segment lost 3 bases and the V segment lost 7 bases, leaving 4 bases of the junction unmatched. Germline values: CDR1 MNHNS, CDR2 SASEGT. This CDR3 region has 13 residues. CDR3 bases: TGTGCCAGCACCAGGGGGCGGGACACTGAAGCTTTCTTT. Protein sequence: CASTRGRDTEAFF.

The table lists this clonotype with a few counts. The V gene is TRBV20-1, the J gene TRBJ2-7, with 9 bases matching TRBD2. V dropped 1 base and J dropped 2; count of bases not matched to a gene: 9. The germline CDR1 and CDR2 sequences are DFQATT and SNEGSKA (reference sequence). This CDR3 has 16 amino acids. As DNA, the CDR3 is TGCAGTGCTAGAGGGGCTAGCGGGGAACTTACCTACGAGCAGTACTTC. It translates to CSARGASGELTYEQYF.

In DNA, the CDR3 is TGCAGTGCTAGTATTAGCGGAAGGTACAATGAGCAGTTCTTC. The encoded protein is CSASISGRYNEQFF. The gene calls are TRBV20-1 and TRBJ2-1, with D perhaps matching TRBD2 (6 bases). Germline V CDR1 and CDR2: DFQATT, SNEGSKA (reference sequence). This CDR3 spans 14 amino acids. Trimming removed 3 bases at V and 4 bases at J, with 13 bases between.

The V call is TRBV12-3 or TRBV12-4, the J call TRBJ2-2; 10 bases fit TRBD2. V dropped 2 bases and J dropped 6; count of bases not matched to a gene: 3. This CDR3 has 15 residues. CDR3 nucleotide sequence: TGTGCCAGCAGTTTATATAGCGGGGGGCCCGGGGAGCTGTTTTTT. This codes for CASSLYSGGPGELFF.

This chain uses TRBV10-3 with TRBJ2-3; either TRBD1 or TRBD2 may fit D (5 bases each). The ends were cut back, 0 bases at V and 5 bases at J, with 12 bases in the middle. Germline V lookup: CDR1 ENHRY, CDR2 SYGVKD. The CDR3 is made up of 15 amino acids. The CDR3 DNA is TGTGCCATCAGTGAGTCGAGAGGGGCGGAAGATACGCAGTATTTT. As protein: CAISESRGAEDTQYF.

This clonotype was seen once. The CDR3 sequence is CASFDPYRGGEQYF. In DNA form, the CDR3 reads TGTGCCAGTTTCGACCCCTACAGGGGCGGCGAGCAGTACTTC. The chain couples TRBV6-1 to TRBJ2-7; 7 bases fit TRBD1. The germline V gene has CDR1 MNHNS and CDR2 SASEGT. The CDR3 sequence is 14 residues long. Trimming took 9 bases from V and 6 from J; bases not matched to a gene: 14.

This chain uses TRBV12-3 or TRBV12-4 with TRBJ2-1; 8 positions agree with TRBD2. The J segment lost 7 bases and the V segment lost 3 bases, leaving 14 bases of the junction unmatched. This CDR3 contains 17 residues. Written as DNA, the CDR3 is TGTGCCAGCAGTTTTACCGGGAGGGGCCGCTTCGCAAATGAGCAGTTCTTC. It specifies CASSFTGRGRFANEQFF.

This clonotype has more than one count but fewer than ten. This chain uses TRBV10-3 with TRBJ2-3; D is uncertain. Looked up from germline, CDR1 is ENHRY and CDR2 is SYGVKD. V lost 2 bases, J lost 2 bases, and 14 bases lay in between. This CDR3 is 16 amino acids long. CDR3 nucleotide sequence: TGTGCCATCAGTGAGCGGAACAGTCCCTACACAGATACGCAGTATTTT. It specifies CAISERNSPYTDTQYF.

The CDR3 nucleotides read TGCAGTGTTAGGGGACTAGCGGGAAACACCGGGGAGCTGTTTTTT. This translates into CSVRGLAGNTGELFF. This chain joins TRBV20-1 and TRBJ2-2; 13 positions match TRBD2. CDR1 is DFQATT and CDR2 is SNEGSKA in the germline V gene (reference sequence). J lost 2 bases, V lost 7 bases, and 4 bases had no gene match. This CDR3 contains 15 residues.

This clonotype came up a few times. J is TRBJ1-1 and V is TRBV29-1, with D perhaps matching TRBD1 (5 bases). This CDR3 has 14 amino acids. Trimming removed 6 bases from V and 1 base from J, with 15 bases in between. Germline-derived CDR1 and CDR2 are SQVTM and ANQGSEA. In DNA, the CDR3 is TGCAGCGTCGCCTCCGGGACGGCGAACACTGAAGCTTTCTTT. It codes for CSVASGTANTEAFF.

V gene TRBV5-1 combines with J gene TRBJ1-4, with 7 bases that match TRBD1. In germline, CDR1 is SGHRS, CDR2 YFSETQ. The ends lost 4 bases at V and 6 bases at J; junction bases unmatched: 6. This CDR3 contains 14 residues. CDR3 sequence reads: CASSKQGSYEKLFF. The CDR3 coding sequence is TGCGCCAGCAGCAAACAGGGGTCATATGAAAAACTGTTTTTT.

This clonotype was observed at least ten times. The chain has TRBV6-5 and TRBJ1-2; D unclear. CDR1 and CDR2 from the germline V gene are MNHEY and SVGAGI. The V end was cut by 7 bases, the J end by 4 bases, with 10 bases between. There are 12 residues in the CDR3. The CDR3 DNA follows: TGTGCCAGCACGAGGGCCGGCTATGGCTACACCTTC. Protein product: CASTRAGYGYTF.

The chain uses TRBV12-3 or TRBV12-4 and TRBJ1-1, with D perhaps TRBD1 (6 bases). The V end was cut by 5 bases, the J end by 5 bases, with 12 bases between. The CDR3 sequence is 13 residues long. CDR3 DNA: TGTGCCAGCAGTGTAAGGGGGGGAACTGAAGCTTTCTTT. Encoded protein: CASSVRGGTEAFF.

The chain is built from TRBV24-1 and TRBJ2-1; no clear D. The CDR3 covers 15 residues. The V end lost 2 bases, the J end lost 2 bases, and 9 bases lay between the germline ends. CDR1 and CDR2 from the germline V gene are KGHDR and SFDVKD. CDR3 DNA sequence: TGTGCCACCAGTGATTCGGCGGATCCCTACAATGAGCAGTTCTTC. Translating gives CATSDSADPYNEQFF.

V and J are TRBV20-1 and TRBJ2-1; TRBD2 is a possible D gene (6 bases). V was pared by 6 bases and J by 3 bases, with 18 bases between. The CDR3 is made up of 15 amino acids. The germline V gene has CDR1 DFQATT and CDR2 SNEGSKA (reference sequence). As DNA, the CDR3 is TGCAGTGCGTTAACCGGGACTCGGATCTACAATGAGCAGTTCTTC. The encoded protein is CSALTGTRIYNEQFF.

The rearrangement joins TRBV20-1 to TRBJ1-2; the D gene is possibly TRBD1 (5 bases). The germline V and J ends were trimmed by 6 bases and 8 bases, with 25 bases remaining between them. This CDR3 comprises 15 residues. Germline assignment: CDR1 DFQATT and CDR2 SNEGSKA (reference sequence). The CDR3 region has the DNA TGCAGTGCAACTACCCCCGGGGCGGCGGGGAGCGGCTACACCTTC. Its translation: CSATTPGAAGSGYTF.

This clonotype came up a few times. The CDR3 sequence is CAISGTGGDTEAFF. The CDR3 bases are TGTGCCATCAGCGGGACAGGGGGCGATACTGAAGCTTTCTTT. The chain employs TRBV10-3 and TRBJ1-1; TRBD1 matches 12 bases. The germline CDR1 and CDR2 sequences are ENHRY and SYGVKD. CDR3 length: 14 amino acids. Trimming cost V 6 bases and J 5 bases; bases outside gene matches: 4.